These T cell receptor beta chains were read from a single sample in a study of blood T cell repertoires in COVID-19. This table comes from immunoSEQ multiplex PCR, and its TCRdb copy is limited to in-frame clones, with some not included. This table has around 200,000 clones, around 85% appearing once. Material for sequencing was PBMCs or T cells enriched from blood (not recorded which). The receptors derive from a woman between 45 and 60 years old in a cohort exposed to, infected with or recovered from COVID-19 (not recorded which). The CDR3 runs from the conserved cysteine through the conserved F or W. Fields, in order: CDR3 protein, CDR3 DNA, clone size, J gene, V gene, D gene. The D gene is left open where the match is weak. The size entry is marked missing in some rows and otherwise reads once, few, many or a size class.

CDR3: CASSQDRGFRNTEAFF
DNA: TGCGCCAGCAGCCAAGACAGGGGGTTTAGGAACACTGAAGCTTTCTTT
size: -
J: TRBJ1-1
V: TRBV4-3
D: TRBD1

CDR3: CASSAARNTEAFF
DNA: TGTGCTAGCAGCGCAGCGAGGAACACTGAAGCTTTCTTT
size: -
J: TRBJ1-1
V: TRBV7-7
D: -

CDR3: CASSPPRRGGLAKNIQYF
DNA: TGTGCCAGCAGTCCACCTCGTCGGGGGGGCCTAGCCAAAAACATTCAGTACTTC
size: few
J: TRBJ2-4
V: TRBV27
D: TRBD2

CDR3: CASSTWGTGGAETQYF
DNA: TGTGCCAGCAGCACCTGGGGGACAGGGGGCGCCGAGACCCAGTACTTC
size: -
J: TRBJ2-5
V: TRBV7-2
D: TRBD1

CDR3: CASSPDSSWGYTF
DNA: TGTGCCAGCAGCCCGGACTCCTCGTGGGGCTACACCTTC
size: -
J: TRBJ1-2
V: TRBV11-2
D: -

CDR3: CAVRDRGIYEQYF
DNA: TGTGCCGTCAGGGACAGGGGGATTTACGAGCAGTACTTC
size: -
J: TRBJ2-7
V: TRBV2
D: TRBD1

CDR3: CASSVDIFGTSNTGELFF
DNA: TGTGCCAGCAGCGTAGATATCTTTGGGACATCGAACACCGGGGAGCTGTTTTTT
size: -
J: TRBJ2-2
V: TRBV9
D: -

CDR3: CASSQVFLAKNIQYF
DNA: TGCGCCAGCAGCCAAGTGTTCCTAGCCAAAAACATTCAGTACTTC
size: -
J: TRBJ2-4
V: TRBV4-1
D: -

CDR3: CASSDRAGNTEAFF
DNA: TGTGCCAGCAGCGACAGGGCCGGGAACACTGAAGCTTTCTTT
size: -
J: TRBJ1-1
V: TRBV11-1
D: TRBD1

CDR3: CASSPGSRGHNEQFF
DNA: TGTGCCAGCAGCCCCGGGTCGCGGGGCCACAATGAGCAGTTCTTC
size: -
J: TRBJ2-1
V: TRBV7-2
D: -

CDR3: CASSLGLYTGDVDQPQHF
DNA: TGTGCCAGCAGCTTGGGCCTCTACACAGGGGACGTGGATCAGCCCCAGCATTTT
size: -
J: TRBJ1-5
V: TRBV7-9
D: TRBD1

CDR3: CATSDTGTANYGYTF
DNA: TGTGCCACCAGTGATACCGGGACAGCTAACTATGGCTACACCTTC
size: -
J: TRBJ1-2
V: TRBV24-1
D: TRBD1

CDR3: CASSLASTGGRSYNEQFF
DNA: TGTGCCAGCAGCTTAGCGAGCACAGGGGGCCGTTCCTACAATGAGCAGTTCTTC
size: -
J: TRBJ2-1
V: TRBV7-6
D: TRBD1

CDR3: CASSTLGTGDQPQHF
DNA: TGTGCCAGTAGTACGCTAGGGACAGGGGACCAGCCCCAGCATTTT
size: -
J: TRBJ1-5
V: TRBV19
D: TRBD1

CDR3: CAWSPRQYQPQHF
DNA: TGTGCCTGGAGTCCACGACAGTATCAGCCCCAGCATTTT
size: -
J: TRBJ1-5
V: TRBV30
D: -

CDR3: CASSKGGRERRRAQYF
DNA: TGTGCCAGCAGCAAAGGGGGCAGGGAAAGGCGGCGAGCGCAGTACTTC
size: few
J: TRBJ2-7
V: TRBV21-1
D: -

CDR3: CASSTGGRQPQHF
DNA: TGTGCCAGCAGTACAGGGGGACGACAGCCCCAGCATTTT
size: -
J: TRBJ1-5
V: TRBV28
D: TRBD1

CDR3: CASSKQTGATNEKLFF
DNA: TGCGCCAGCAGTAAACAGACAGGGGCAACTAATGAAAAACTGTTTTTT
size: -
J: TRBJ1-4
V: TRBV10-2
D: TRBD1

CDR3: CASSRGPGDFLMNTEAFF
DNA: TGCGCCAGCAGCCGGGGGCCAGGGGATTTCTTAATGAACACTGAAGCTTTCTTT
size: once
J: TRBJ1-1
V: TRBV4-1
D: -

CDR3: CASSPQVPHHGYTF
DNA: TGTGCCAGCAGCCCACAGGTCCCCCACCATGGCTACACCTTC
size: -
J: TRBJ1-2
V: TRBV11-3
D: -

CDR3: CASSGTGIGNTIYF
DNA: TGCGCCAGCAGTGGGACAGGGATTGGAAACACCATATATTTT
size: -
J: TRBJ1-3
V: TRBV10-1
D: TRBD1

CDR3: CASSPGTVDTGELFF
DNA: TGTGCCAGCAGCCCCGGGACAGTGGACACCGGGGAGCTGTTTTTT
size: -
J: TRBJ2-2
V: TRBV9
D: TRBD1

CDR3: CASRPQGNFQHTEAFF
DNA: TGTGCCAGCAGACCTCAGGGGAACTTCCAACACACTGAAGCTTTCTTT
size: -
J: TRBJ1-1
V: TRBV28
D: -

CDR3: CASSLWSPGTLGQPQHF
DNA: TGTGCCAGCAGTTTATGGAGTCCAGGGACATTGGGCCAGCCCCAGCATTTT
size: -
J: TRBJ1-5
V: TRBV28
D: -

CDR3: CASSSRGQDTGELFF
DNA: TGTGCCAGCAGCAGCAGGGGGCAGGACACCGGGGAGCTGTTTTTT
size: once
J: TRBJ2-2
V: TRBV7-2
D: TRBD1

CDR3: CASTNGQGKSEAFF
DNA: TGTGCCAGCACCAACGGACAGGGAAAGTCTGAAGCTTTCTTT
size: -
J: TRBJ1-1
V: TRBV2
D: TRBD1

CDR3: CASSPDRGLNYGYTF
DNA: TGTGCCAGCAGCCCAGACAGGGGACTTAACTATGGCTACACCTTC
size: -
J: TRBJ1-2
V: TRBV5-6
D: TRBD1

CDR3: CASSPSGEDTQYF
DNA: TGTGCCAGCAGCCCCTCGGGAGAAGATACGCAGTATTTT
size: -
J: TRBJ2-3
V: TRBV7-6
D: -

CDR3: CASRLQVYSNQPQHF
DNA: TGTGCCAGTCGATTACAGGTTTATAGCAATCAGCCCCAGCATTTT
size: -
J: TRBJ1-5
V: TRBV19
D: -

CDR3: CASSVGMGPVETQYF
DNA: TGTGCCAGCAGCGTAGGGATGGGGCCCGTTGAGACCCAGTACTTC
size: -
J: TRBJ2-5
V: TRBV9
D: -

CDR3: CASGTSGQGTSGNTIYF
DNA: TGTGCCAGCGGAACTTCGGGACAGGGTACCTCTGGAAACACCATATATTTT
size: many
J: TRBJ1-3
V: TRBV6-4
D: TRBD1

CDR3: CASSSPISAGASTDTQYF
DNA: TGTGCCAGCAGCTCGCCAATCTCAGCGGGGGCTAGCACAGATACGCAGTATTTT
size: -
J: TRBJ2-3
V: TRBV7-2
D: TRBD2

CDR3: CASSSGGTEAFF
DNA: -
size: -
J: TRBJ1-1
V: TRBV19
D: -

CDR3: CASSEMGTSGALYNEQFF
DNA: TGTGCCAGCAGCGAAATGGGGACTAGCGGGGCCCTCTACAATGAGCAGTTCTTC
size: -
J: TRBJ2-1
V: TRBV7-9
D: TRBD2

CDR3: CASSPLTATNTEAFF
DNA: TGCGCCAGCAGCCCACTGACAGCAACGAACACTGAAGCTTTCTTT
size: many
J: TRBJ1-1
V: TRBV5-1
D: -

CDR3: CASSQLGAVSYGYTF
DNA: TGCGCCAGCAGCCAGCTGGGGGCGGTGAGCTATGGCTACACCTTC
size: -
J: TRBJ1-2
V: TRBV4-1
D: -

CDR3: CASSRGRPNTGELFF
DNA: TGCGCCAGCAGTAGGGGCAGGCCGAACACCGGGGAGCTGTTTTTT
size: -
J: TRBJ2-2
V: TRBV5-1
D: -